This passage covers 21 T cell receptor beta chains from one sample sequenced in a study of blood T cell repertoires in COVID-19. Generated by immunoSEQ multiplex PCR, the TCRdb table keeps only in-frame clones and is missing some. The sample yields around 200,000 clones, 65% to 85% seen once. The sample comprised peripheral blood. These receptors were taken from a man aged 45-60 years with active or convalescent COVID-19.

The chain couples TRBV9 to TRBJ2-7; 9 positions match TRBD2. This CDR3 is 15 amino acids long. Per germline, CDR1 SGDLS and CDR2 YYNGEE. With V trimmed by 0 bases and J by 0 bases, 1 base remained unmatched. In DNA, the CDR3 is TGTGCCAGCAGCGTAGGTAGCGGGAGCTCCTACGAGCAGTACTTC. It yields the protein CASSVGSGSSYEQYF.

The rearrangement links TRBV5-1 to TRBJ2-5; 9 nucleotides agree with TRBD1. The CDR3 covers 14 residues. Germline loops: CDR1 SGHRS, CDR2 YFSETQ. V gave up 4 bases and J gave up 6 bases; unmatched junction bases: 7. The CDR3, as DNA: TGCGCCAGCAGCCCGGGACAGGGTGGGAAGACCCAGTACTTC. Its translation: CASSPGQGGKTQYF.

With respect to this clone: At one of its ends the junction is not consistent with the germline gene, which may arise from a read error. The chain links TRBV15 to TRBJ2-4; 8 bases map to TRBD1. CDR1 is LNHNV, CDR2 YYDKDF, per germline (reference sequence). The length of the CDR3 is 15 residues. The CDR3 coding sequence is TGTGCCACCGCCAAGGACAGGGCGGGCCGCACTCGAGTGACCTTC. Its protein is CATAKDRAGRTRVTF.

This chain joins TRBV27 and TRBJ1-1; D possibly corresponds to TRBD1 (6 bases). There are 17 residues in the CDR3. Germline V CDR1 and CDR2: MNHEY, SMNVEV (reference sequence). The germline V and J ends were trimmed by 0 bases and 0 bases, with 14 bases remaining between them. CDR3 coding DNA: TGTGCCAGCAGTTTATCCATCTGGGGGCGGTTGAACACTGAAGCTTTCTTT. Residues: CASSLSIWGRLNTEAFF.

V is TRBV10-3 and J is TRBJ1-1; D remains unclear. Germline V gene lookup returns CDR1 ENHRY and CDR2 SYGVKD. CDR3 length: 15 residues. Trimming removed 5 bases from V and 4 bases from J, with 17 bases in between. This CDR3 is CAISRDLRAGTEAFF. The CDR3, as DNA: TGTGCCATCAGTCGCGACCTGAGGGCGGGCACTGAAGCTTTCTTT.

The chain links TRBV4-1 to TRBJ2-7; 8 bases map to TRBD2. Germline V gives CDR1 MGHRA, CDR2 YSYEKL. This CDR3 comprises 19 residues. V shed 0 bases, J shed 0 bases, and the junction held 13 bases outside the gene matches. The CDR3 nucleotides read TGCGCCAGCAGCCAAGAGCAAGTCCCGGGACTAGGTAACTCCTACGAGCAGTACTTC. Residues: CASSQEQVPGLGNSYEQYF.

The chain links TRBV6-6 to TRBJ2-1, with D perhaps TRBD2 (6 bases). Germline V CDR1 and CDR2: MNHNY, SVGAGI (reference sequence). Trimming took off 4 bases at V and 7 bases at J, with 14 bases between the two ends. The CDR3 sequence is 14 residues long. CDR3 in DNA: TGTGCCAGCAGTTTCTCCTTCGGGGGAAATGAGCAGTTCTTC. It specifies CASSFSFGGNEQFF.

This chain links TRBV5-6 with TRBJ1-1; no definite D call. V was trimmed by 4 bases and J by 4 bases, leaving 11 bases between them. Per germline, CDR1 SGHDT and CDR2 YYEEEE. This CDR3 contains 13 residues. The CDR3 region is CASSRNRGTEAFF. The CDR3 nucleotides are TGTGCCAGCAGCCGGAATCGGGGCACTGAAGCTTTCTTT. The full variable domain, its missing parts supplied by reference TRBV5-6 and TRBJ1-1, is DAGVTQSPTHLIKTRGQQVTLRCSPKSGHDTVSWYQQALGQGPQFIFQYYEEEERQRGNFPDRFSGHQFPNYSSELNVNALLLGDSALYLCASSRNRGTEAFFGQGTRLTVV.

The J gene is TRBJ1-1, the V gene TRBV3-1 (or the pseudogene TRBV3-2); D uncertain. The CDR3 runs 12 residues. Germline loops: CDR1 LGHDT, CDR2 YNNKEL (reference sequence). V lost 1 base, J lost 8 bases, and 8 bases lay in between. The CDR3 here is CASSQAGTEAFF. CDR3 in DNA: TGTGCCAGCAGCCAAGCTGGTACAGAAGCTTTCTTT.

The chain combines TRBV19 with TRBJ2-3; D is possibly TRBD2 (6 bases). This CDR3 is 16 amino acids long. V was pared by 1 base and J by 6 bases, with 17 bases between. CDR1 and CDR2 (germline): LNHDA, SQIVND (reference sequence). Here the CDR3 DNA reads TGTGCCAGTAGTATAGGCGGACGGCGGGGAGCCGATACGCAGTATTTT. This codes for CASSIGGRRGADTQYF.

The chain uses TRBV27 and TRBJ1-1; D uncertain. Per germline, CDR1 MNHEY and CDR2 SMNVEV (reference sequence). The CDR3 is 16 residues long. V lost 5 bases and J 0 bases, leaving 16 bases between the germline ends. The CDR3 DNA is TGTGCCAGCAGTGAGGACGGAGGCCCCATGAACACTGAAGCTTTCTTT. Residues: CASSEDGGPMNTEAFF.

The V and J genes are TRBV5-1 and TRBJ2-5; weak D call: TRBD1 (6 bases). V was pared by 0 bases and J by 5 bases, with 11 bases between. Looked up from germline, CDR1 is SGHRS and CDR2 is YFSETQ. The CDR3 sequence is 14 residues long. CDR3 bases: TGCGCCAGCAGCTTGGGACAGGCCAGGGAGACCCAGTACTTC. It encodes CASSLGQARETQYF.

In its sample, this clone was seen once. The CDR3 protein is CASGLVISVGNQPQHF. In DNA form, the CDR3 reads TGTGCTAGTGGTTTGGTAATAAGTGTAGGCAATCAGCCCCAGCATTTT. The rearrangement links TRBV12-5 to TRBJ1-5; no clear D. The CDR3 consists of 16 residues. V was pared by 0 bases and J by 2 bases, with 11 bases between. In germline, CDR1 is LGHNT, CDR2 FRNRAP.

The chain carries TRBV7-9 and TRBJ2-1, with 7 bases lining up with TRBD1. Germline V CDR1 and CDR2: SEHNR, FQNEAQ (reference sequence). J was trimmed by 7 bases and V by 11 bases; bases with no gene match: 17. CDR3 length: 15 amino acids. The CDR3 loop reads CAGALDGTVRNEQFF. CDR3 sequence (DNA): TGTGCCGGGGCCCTGGACGGGACAGTAAGGAATGAGCAGTTCTTC.

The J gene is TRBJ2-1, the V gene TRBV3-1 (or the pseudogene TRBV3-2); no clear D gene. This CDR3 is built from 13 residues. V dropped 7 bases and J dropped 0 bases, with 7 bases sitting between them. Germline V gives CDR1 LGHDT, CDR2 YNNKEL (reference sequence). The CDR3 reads CASTPSSYNEQFF. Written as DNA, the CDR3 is TGTGCCAGCACTCCGAGCTCCTACAATGAGCAGTTCTTC.

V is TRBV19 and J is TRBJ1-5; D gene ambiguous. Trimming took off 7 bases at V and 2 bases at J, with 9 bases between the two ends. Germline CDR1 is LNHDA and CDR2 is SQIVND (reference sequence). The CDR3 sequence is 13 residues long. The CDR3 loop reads CASMRFGNQPQHF. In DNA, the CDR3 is TGTGCCAGTATGAGGTTTGGCAATCAGCCCCAGCATTTT. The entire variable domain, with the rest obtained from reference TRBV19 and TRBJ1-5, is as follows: DGGITQSPKYLFRKEGQNVTLSCEQNLNHDAMYWYRQDPGQGLRLIYYSQIVNDFQKGDIAEGYSVSREKKESFPLTVTSAQKNPTAFYLCASMRFGNQPQHFGDGTRLSIL.

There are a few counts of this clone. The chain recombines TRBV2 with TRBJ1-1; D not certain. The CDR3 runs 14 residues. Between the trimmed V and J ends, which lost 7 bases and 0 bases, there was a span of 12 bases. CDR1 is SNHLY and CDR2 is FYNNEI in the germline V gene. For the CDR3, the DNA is TGTGCCAGCAAGGAGGGTACGATGAACACTGAAGCTTTCTTT. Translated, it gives CASKEGTMNTEAFF.

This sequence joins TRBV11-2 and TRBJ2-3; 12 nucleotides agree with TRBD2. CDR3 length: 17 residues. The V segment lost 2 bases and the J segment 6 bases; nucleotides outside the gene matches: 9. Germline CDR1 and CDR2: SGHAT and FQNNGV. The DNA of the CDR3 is TGTGCCAGCAGCTTACCGCTAGCGGGGGGGCGTCGGGATACGCAGTATTTT. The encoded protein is CASSLPLAGGRRDTQYF.

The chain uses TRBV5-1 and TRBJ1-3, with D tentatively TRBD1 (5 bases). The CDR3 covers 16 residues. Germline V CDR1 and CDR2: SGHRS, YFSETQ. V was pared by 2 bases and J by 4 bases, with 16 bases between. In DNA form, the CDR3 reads TGCGCCAGCAGCTTCGCCGGGACTCGGTTCGGAAACACCATATATTTT. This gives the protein CASSFAGTRFGNTIYF.

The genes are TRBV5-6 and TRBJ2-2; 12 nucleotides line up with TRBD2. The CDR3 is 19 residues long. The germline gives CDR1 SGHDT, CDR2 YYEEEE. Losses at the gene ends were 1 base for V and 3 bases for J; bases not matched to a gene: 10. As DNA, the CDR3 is TGTGCCAGCAGCTTGTTACGGGGACTAGCGGGCGGGGACACCGGGGAGCTGTTTTTT. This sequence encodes CASSLLRGLAGGDTGELFF. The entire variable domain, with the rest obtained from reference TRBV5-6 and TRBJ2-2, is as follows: DAGVTQSPTHLIKTRGQQVTLRCSPKSGHDTVSWYQQALGQGPQFIFQYYEEEERQRGNFPDRFSGHQFPNYSSELNVNALLLGDSALYLCASSLLRGLAGGDTGELFFGEGSRLTVL.

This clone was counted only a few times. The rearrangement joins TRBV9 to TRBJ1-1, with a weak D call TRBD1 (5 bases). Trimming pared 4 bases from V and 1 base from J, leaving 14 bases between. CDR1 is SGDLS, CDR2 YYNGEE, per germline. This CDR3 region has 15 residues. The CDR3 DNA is TGTGCCAGCAGCACATTGACAGATCCGAACACTGAAGCTTTCTTT. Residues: CASSTLTDPNTEAFF.